The rows below give T cell receptor beta chains drawn from one sample of a study of blood T cell repertoires in COVID-19. Repertoires were generated with immunoSEQ multiplex PCR, while TCRdb's copy carries only in-frame clones and drops some. The sample holds 200,000 to 250,000 clones, roughly 85% seen once. The sample comprised peripheral blood. The source of these receptors is a woman between 65 and 79 years old with COVID-19, enrolled during active disease. Both conserved end residues are part of each CDR3. Each record gives: J gene, clone size, V gene, D gene, CDR3 DNA, CDR3 protein. D genes are given only for firm matches. Size is stated for part of the rows, as once, few or many counts, or as a class when the clone is expanded.

j_gene: TRBJ1-2
abundance: .
v_gene: TRBV11-2
d_gene: .
CDR3nt: TGTGCCAGCAGCTTCAGTCGGGGAAACTATGGCTACACCTTC
CDR3aa: CASSFSRGNYGYTF

j_gene: TRBJ1-6
abundance: .
v_gene: TRBV2
d_gene: .
CDR3nt: TGTGCCAGCAGTGAATCGGGTCGGAATAATTCACCCCTCCACTTT
CDR3aa: CASSESGRNNSPLHF

j_gene: TRBJ2-5
abundance: .
v_gene: TRBV5-6
d_gene: TRBD2
CDR3nt: TGTGCCAGCAGCGCACTAGCGGGGGAAGAGACCCAGTACTTC
CDR3aa: CASSALAGEETQYF

j_gene: TRBJ2-7
abundance: .
v_gene: TRBV6-5
d_gene: .
CDR3nt: TGTGCCAGCAAAAGCGGGGTAGGGGGGGCCTACGAGCAGTACTTC
CDR3aa: CASKSGVGGAYEQYF

j_gene: TRBJ1-2
abundance: .
v_gene: TRBV7-9
d_gene: TRBD1
CDR3nt: TGTGCCAGCAGCCGGGGAACAGGGGGCGAAGCGCGCTATGGCTACACCTTC
CDR3aa: CASSRGTGGEARYGYTF

j_gene: TRBJ2-3
abundance: .
v_gene: TRBV19
d_gene: TRBD2
CDR3nt: TGTGCCAGTAGTATTAGCGGGGTGACAGATACGCAGTATTTT
CDR3aa: CASSISGVTDTQYF

j_gene: TRBJ1-2
abundance: .
v_gene: TRBV6-2/TRBV6-3
d_gene: TRBD1
CDR3nt: TGTGCCAGCAGTCCCGGGACAGGGGGCAGGGATGGCTACACCTTC
CDR3aa: CASSPGTGGRDGYTF

j_gene: TRBJ1-5
abundance: .
v_gene: TRBV3-1/TRBV3-2
d_gene: .
CDR3nt: TGTGCCAGCAGCCTCACGGGAGGGGATCAGCCCCAGCATTTT
CDR3aa: CASSLTGGDQPQHF

j_gene: TRBJ2-2
abundance: .
v_gene: TRBV4-1
d_gene: TRBD2
CDR3nt: TGCGCCAGCAGCGACCGGACTAGCGGGGGAAACACCGGGGAGCTGTTTTTT
CDR3aa: CASSDRTSGGNTGELFF

j_gene: TRBJ2-7
abundance: .
v_gene: TRBV6-5
d_gene: TRBD1
CDR3nt: TGTGCCAGCAGACTACAGGGGGCGACGTCCTACGAGCAGTACTTC
CDR3aa: CASRLQGATSYEQYF

j_gene: TRBJ2-5
abundance: .
v_gene: TRBV2
d_gene: .
CDR3nt: TGTGCCAGCAACCTACAGGGAAGGGAAGAGACCCAGTACTTC
CDR3aa: CASNLQGREETQYF

j_gene: TRBJ2-2
abundance: .
v_gene: TRBV27
d_gene: TRBD2
CDR3nt: TGTGCCAGCAGTGGCTCTAGCGGGTACACCGGGGAGCTGTTTTTT
CDR3aa: CASSGSSGYTGELFF

j_gene: TRBJ2-7
abundance: .
v_gene: TRBV2
d_gene: .
CDR3nt: TGTGCCAGCAGTTTACAGACCCCCTACGAGCAGTACTTC
CDR3aa: CASSLQTPYEQYF

j_gene: TRBJ1-2
abundance: .
v_gene: TRBV7-6
d_gene: TRBD1
CDR3nt: TGTGCCAGCAGCTTACAGGGGGCGCTGGCCTATGGCTACACCTTC
CDR3aa: CASSLQGALAYGYTF

j_gene: TRBJ2-5
abundance: .
v_gene: TRBV9
d_gene: TRBD2
CDR3nt: TGTGCCAGCAGCGTAGGGGGAGCGGGAGGCCAAGAGACCCAGTACTTC
CDR3aa: CASSVGGAGGQETQYF

j_gene: TRBJ2-1
abundance: .
v_gene: TRBV7-3
d_gene: TRBD1
CDR3nt: TGTGCCAGCAGCTTAGGGACAGGGGGTAATGAGCAGTTCTTC
CDR3aa: CASSLGTGGNEQFF

j_gene: TRBJ2-1
abundance: .
v_gene: TRBV28
d_gene: TRBD1
CDR3nt: TGTGCCAGCAGACGACAGGGTGTCGAGCAGTTCTTC
CDR3aa: CASRRQGVEQFF

j_gene: TRBJ1-3
abundance: .
v_gene: TRBV5-6
d_gene: .
CDR3nt: TGTGCCAGCAGCCTTGGTTTCATCTCCTACTCTGGAAACACCATATATTTT
CDR3aa: CASSLGFISYSGNTIYF

j_gene: TRBJ2-5
abundance: few
v_gene: TRBV10-3
d_gene: TRBD2
CDR3nt: TGTGCCATCAGTCCTAGCGGGAACCAAGAGACCCAGTACTTC
CDR3aa: CAISPSGNQETQYF

j_gene: TRBJ1-6
abundance: .
v_gene: TRBV11-2
d_gene: TRBD1
CDR3nt: TGTGCCAGCAGCTTACTTACTCCCACAGGGGCACCTTCACCCCTCCACTTT
CDR3aa: CASSLLTPTGAPSPLHF

j_gene: TRBJ2-7
abundance: .
v_gene: TRBV5-8
d_gene: TRBD2
CDR3nt: TGTGCCAGCAGCGAAGTATTACTAGCGGGAGGGCCCGAGCAGTACTTC
CDR3aa: CASSEVLLAGGPEQYF

j_gene: TRBJ1-1
abundance: .
v_gene: TRBV7-2
d_gene: .
CDR3nt: TGTGCCAGCAGAGCGGACCTGAACACTGAAGCTTTCTTT
CDR3aa: CASRADLNTEAFF

j_gene: TRBJ1-4
abundance: .
v_gene: TRBV11-2
d_gene: .
CDR3nt: TGTGCCAGCAGCTTAGTCGGGGTCCGCGAAAAACTGTTTTTT
CDR3aa: CASSLVGVREKLFF

j_gene: TRBJ2-2
abundance: .
v_gene: TRBV5-3
d_gene: .
CDR3nt: TGTGCCACCCCATTGGGGGGTCTAAGCGGGGAGCTGTTTTTT
CDR3aa: CATPLGGLSGELFF

j_gene: TRBJ1-2
abundance: once
v_gene: TRBV30
d_gene: TRBD1
CDR3nt: TGTGCCTGGAGGCGGACAGGGGGCGATGGCTACACCTTC
CDR3aa: CAWRRTGGDGYTF

j_gene: TRBJ2-1
abundance: .
v_gene: TRBV7-7
d_gene: .
CDR3nt: TGTGCTAGCAGCTCAGGCGCAGGGGAGGGGGAGCAGTTCTTC
CDR3aa: CASSSGAGEGEQFF

j_gene: TRBJ1-5
abundance: .
v_gene: TRBV18
d_gene: .
CDR3nt: TGTGCCAGCTCACCGACAAAGAATCAGCCCCAGCATTTT
CDR3aa: CASSPTKNQPQHF

j_gene: TRBJ2-1
abundance: few
v_gene: TRBV11-3
d_gene: TRBD2
CDR3nt: TGTGCCAGCAGCGCAGGGACTAGCGGGATCCGAAATGAGCAGTTCTTC
CDR3aa: CASSAGTSGIRNEQFF

j_gene: TRBJ2-3
abundance: once
v_gene: TRBV7-2
d_gene: TRBD2
CDR3nt: TGTGCCAGCAGCTTAGTAGCGGGAGAGACAGATACGCAGTATTTT
CDR3aa: CASSLVAGETDTQYF

j_gene: TRBJ2-7
abundance: .
v_gene: TRBV19
d_gene: TRBD1
CDR3nt: TGTGCCAGTAGTACCAGGGGGTACGAGCAGTACTTC
CDR3aa: CASSTRGYEQYF

j_gene: TRBJ2-7
abundance: few
v_gene: TRBV7-9
d_gene: TRBD1
CDR3nt: TGTGCCAGCAGCGGCGCCCCGGGACAGGGGACCTACGAGCAGTACTTC
CDR3aa: CASSGAPGQGTYEQYF

j_gene: TRBJ2-1
abundance: .
v_gene: TRBV7-3
d_gene: TRBD2
CDR3nt: TGTGCCAGCAGCCGACTAGCGGGAGGGGGCGATGAGCAGTTCTTC
CDR3aa: CASSRLAGGGDEQFF

j_gene: TRBJ1-1
abundance: .
v_gene: TRBV15
d_gene: .
CDR3nt: TGTGCCACCAGCAGAGTAGGGGGCACTGAAGCTTTCTTT
CDR3aa: CATSRVGGTEAFF

j_gene: TRBJ2-7
abundance: .
v_gene: TRBV5-5
d_gene: TRBD1
CDR3nt: TGTGCCAGCAGCTGGGGGACAGGGTACGAGCAGTACTTC
CDR3aa: CASSWGTGYEQYF

j_gene: TRBJ1-2
abundance: few
v_gene: TRBV19
d_gene: .
CDR3nt: TGTGCCAGTACCCCTTGGACAGAATACTATGGCTACACCTTC
CDR3aa: CASTPWTEYYGYTF

j_gene: TRBJ1-2
abundance: few
v_gene: TRBV23-1
d_gene: .
CDR3nt: TGCGCCACCAAGAGGGTCCTAAGGGACTATGGCTACACCTTC
CDR3aa: CATKRVLRDYGYTF